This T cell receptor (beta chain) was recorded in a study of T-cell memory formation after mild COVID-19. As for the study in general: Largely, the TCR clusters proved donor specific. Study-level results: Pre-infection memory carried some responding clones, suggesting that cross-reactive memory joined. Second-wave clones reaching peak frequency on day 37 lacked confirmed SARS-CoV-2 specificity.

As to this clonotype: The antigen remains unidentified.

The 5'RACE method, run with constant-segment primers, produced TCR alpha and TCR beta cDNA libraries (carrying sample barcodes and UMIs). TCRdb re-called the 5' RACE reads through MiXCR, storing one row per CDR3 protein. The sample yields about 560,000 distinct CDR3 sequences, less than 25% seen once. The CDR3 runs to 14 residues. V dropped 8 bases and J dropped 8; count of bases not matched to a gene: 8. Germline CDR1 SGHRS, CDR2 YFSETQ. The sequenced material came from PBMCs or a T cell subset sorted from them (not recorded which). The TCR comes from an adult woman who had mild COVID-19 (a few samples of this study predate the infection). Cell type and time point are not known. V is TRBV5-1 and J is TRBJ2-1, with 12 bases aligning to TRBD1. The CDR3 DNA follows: TGCGCCAGTACTCCGGGACAGGGGGCCGATGAGCAGTTCTTC. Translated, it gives CASTPGQGADEQFF.